One and the same sample provided the 16 T cell receptor beta chains below, sequenced in a study of T cells after yellow fever vaccination. TCRdb fed the 5' RACE reads into MiXCR, producing one record per CDR3 protein. The sample lists roughly 330,000 distinct CDR3 sequences, 3.5% to 4.5% occurring once. The input for sequencing was PBMCs, taken 5 days after the yellow fever booster vaccination. The source is a man younger than 35 who received the YFV17D yellow fever vaccine.

This clonotype has a handful of counts. This chain uses TRBV20-1 with TRBJ2-1, with TRBD2 as a possible D gene (6 bases). CDR1 and CDR2 (germline): DFQATT, SNEGSKA (reference sequence). Trimming shortened V by 5 bases and J by 10 bases, and 15 bases separated the two germline ends. The CDR3 runs to 12 residues. The CDR3 loop reads CSARLGPREQFF. In DNA, the CDR3 is TGCAGTGCTCGACTAGGCCCTAGGGAGCAGTTCTTC.

This clonotype was seen many times. The chain combines TRBV6-2 or TRBV6-3 with TRBJ1-1; 8 nucleotides agree with TRBD1. Trimming took 6 bases from V and 4 from J; bases not matched to a gene: 4. The CDR3 is 13 amino acids. CDR1 and CDR2 (germline): MNHEY, SVGEGT. CDR3 sequence: CASSDRGGTEAFF. The CDR3 DNA follows: TGTGCCAGCAGCGACAGGGGTGGCACTGAAGCTTTCTTT.

CDR3 region: CASSLIGTGEGSPLHF. In DNA, the CDR3 is TGCGCCAGCAGCTTGATTGGCACAGGGGAGGGATCACCCCTCCACTTT. The J gene is TRBJ1-6, the V gene TRBV5-1; TRBD1 agrees at 7 bases. Unmatched junction bases numbered 11, after V lost 1 base and J lost 10 bases. Germline V CDR1 and CDR2: SGHRS, YFSETQ. There are 16 residues in the CDR3.

This clonotype was observed a few times. V and J are TRBV6-2 or TRBV6-3 and TRBJ1-5; 7 bases map to TRBD1. The CDR3 consists of 16 residues. The junction had 6 bases not matched to a gene; V was cut back by 0 bases and J by 4 bases. CDR1 is MNHEY and CDR2 is SVGEGT in the germline V gene. The CDR3 loop reads CASSYSRGTANQPQHF. The CDR3 DNA follows: TGTGCCAGCAGTTACTCGAGGGGGACAGCAAATCAGCCCCAGCATTTT.

There are many counts of this clonotype. The chain links TRBV6-1 to TRBJ1-1; D is ambiguous. CDR3 length: 12 residues. The V end was cut by 1 base, the J end by 5 bases, with 5 bases between. Germline values: CDR1 MNHNS, CDR2 SASEGT. The CDR3 reads CASSEVGTEAFF. CDR3 nucleotide sequence: TGTGCCAGCAGTGAAGTCGGGACTGAAGCTTTCTTT.

This clonotype was observed at least ten times. DNA for the CDR3: TGCGCCAGCAGCCATACCCAGAACACTGAAGCTTTCTTT. Its protein product is CASSHTQNTEAFF. This sequence joins TRBV4-1 and TRBJ1-1; D is unresolved. Germline CDR1 is MGHRA and CDR2 is YSYEKL. V shed 3 bases and J shed 1 base, with 6 bases lying between them. This CDR3 has 13 amino acids.

This clonotype has only a few counts. The rearrangement joins TRBV7-8 to TRBJ1-1; D is possibly TRBD1 (5 bases). Germline-derived CDR1 and CDR2 are SGHVS and FQNEAQ. The V gene lost 0 bases and the J gene lost 4 bases, with 15 bases spanning the gap. The CDR3 is 16 amino acids. The CDR3: CASSLAPLRQTTEAFF. In DNA form, the CDR3 reads TGTGCCAGCAGCTTAGCGCCCCTGAGACAGACCACTGAAGCTTTCTTT.

This clonotype was recorded a few times. The J gene is TRBJ1-5, the V gene TRBV15, with D perhaps matching TRBD1 (6 bases). The V gene lost 3 bases and the J gene lost 3 bases, with 12 bases spanning the gap. The germline CDR1 and CDR2 sequences are LNHNV and YYDKDF (reference sequence). This CDR3 is 15 amino acids long. CDR3 residues: CATSRRTAVNQPQHF. CDR3 coding DNA: TGTGCCACCAGCAGGCGGACAGCCGTCAATCAGCCCCAGCATTTT.

In this sample, this clonotype turned up many times. The chain couples TRBV25-1 to TRBJ2-7; D unclear. Germline assignment: CDR1 MGHDK and CDR2 SYGVNS. This CDR3 spans 11 amino acids. Trimming removed 2 bases at V and 5 bases at J, with 4 bases between. The CDR3 nucleotides are TGTGCCAGCAGTGAAGGCCACGAGCAGTACGTC. Translating gives CASSEGHEQYV.

This clonotype showed up many times. This chain connects TRBV4-2 to TRBJ1-5, with D unresolved. The length of the CDR3 is 17 residues. Looked up from germline, CDR1 is LGHNA and CDR2 is YNFKEQ. Trimming stripped 4 bases from V and 4 bases from J, with 20 bases between. CDR3 sequence: CASSPEPGRISNQPQHF. As DNA, the CDR3 is TGTGCCAGCAGCCCCGAGCCAGGCAGGATATCAAATCAGCCCCAGCATTTT.

The CDR3 reads CASSLRVDTF. The CDR3 DNA sequence: TGTGCCAGCAGCCTCCGTGTAGACACCTTC. The genes are TRBV7-9 and TRBJ1-2; D is unclear. Germline loops: CDR1 SEHNR, CDR2 FQNEAQ (reference sequence). The CDR3 is 10 residues long. V was trimmed by 5 bases and J by 12 bases, leaving 10 bases between them. Full variable domain (rest looked up from reference TRBV7-9 and TRBJ1-2): DTGVSQNPRHKITKRGQNVTFRCDPISEHNRLYWYRQTLGQGPEFLTYFQNEAQLEKSRLLSDRFSAERPKGSFSTLEIQRTEQGDSAMYLCASSLRVDTFGSGTRLTVV.

This clonotype was found many times. This chain links TRBV7-8 with TRBJ1-2, with D possibly being TRBD1 (6 bases). The length of the CDR3 is 18 residues. Germline V gene sequence: CDR1 SGHVS, CDR2 FQNEAQ. V shed 0 bases and J shed 4 bases, with 21 bases lying between them. The CDR3: CASSLAAGGAGLGYGYTF. Written as DNA, the CDR3 is TGTGCCAGCAGCTTAGCGGCGGGGGGCGCGGGGCTGGGCTATGGCTACACCTTC.

The chain links TRBV7-9 to TRBJ1-2; 7 nucleotides agree with TRBD1. Germline loops: CDR1 SEHNR, CDR2 FQNEAQ (reference sequence). This CDR3 is built from 15 residues. J lost 4 bases, V lost 3 bases, and 8 bases had no gene match. As DNA, the CDR3 is TGTGCCAGCAGCTTGGGACCAGGGGGTCTCTATGGCTACACCTTC. As protein: CASSLGPGGLYGYTF.

The genes are TRBV18 and TRBJ1-1; D is ambiguous. The germline V gene encodes CDR1 KGHSH and CDR2 LQKENI. Trimming stripped 4 bases from V and 0 bases from J, with 9 bases between. The CDR3 has 14 amino acids. The CDR3 DNA sequence: TGTGCCAGCTCACGGAGCGGGGTGAACACTGAAGCTTTCTTT. The encoded protein is CASSRSGVNTEAFF.

This clonotype has a handful of counts. The chain joins TRBV24-1 to TRBJ2-3; the match to TRBD1 covers 8 bases. With 6 bases clipped from V and 4 bases from J, the junction kept 5 bases outside the gene matches. The CDR3 length is 14 residues. Looked up from germline, CDR1 is KGHDR and CDR2 is SFDVKD. The CDR3 DNA follows: TGTGCCACCAGTTCAGACAGGGGACCAGATACGCAGTATTTT. The encoded protein is CATSSDRGPDTQYF.

The chain joins TRBV6-5 to TRBJ2-7; D is unresolved. The V gene's germline CDR1 is MNHEY and CDR2 SVGAGI. Trimming shortened V by 5 bases and J by 1 base, and 9 bases separated the two germline ends. This CDR3 comprises 13 residues. The CDR3: CASSLGMSYEQYF. The CDR3 DNA reads TGTGCCAGCAGTCTAGGGATGTCCTACGAGCAGTACTTC.